The next 3 T cell receptor beta chains were all read from a single sample in a study of T cell repertoires in cytomegalovirus infection. TCRdb independently ran MiXCR on the reads; one entry per CDR3 protein. The table records around 530,000 distinct CDR3 sequences, 15% to 20% of them present only once. Sequencing input: CD8+ T cells from PBMCs. The receptors shown here come from a human donor in good health (CMV status not recorded). Some clones in this sample may be carry-over from other donors' samples.

The chain is built from TRBV11-2 and TRBJ1-2, with 8 positions matching TRBD1. This CDR3 has 14 residues. With 4 bases clipped from V and 3 bases from J, the junction kept 4 bases outside the gene matches. Germline V gene sequence: CDR1 SGHAT, CDR2 FQNNGV. CDR3 coding DNA: TGTGCCAGCAGCTCAGGGGGCTCTGACTATGGCTACACCTTC. It yields the protein CASSSGGSDYGYTF.

The chain combines TRBV19 with TRBJ1-2; D unresolved. CDR3 length equals 12 residues. The germline V gene encodes CDR1 LNHDA and CDR2 SQIVND (reference sequence). Trimming removed 5 bases from V and 4 bases from J, with 8 bases in between. CDR3 nucleotide sequence: TGTGCCAGTAGTGACGCAGGCTATGGCTACACCTTC. Its translation is CASSDAGYGYTF.

A few counts support this clonotype. The chain carries TRBV28 and TRBJ2-3, with D unresolved. The CDR3 spans 12 residues. Looked up from germline, CDR1 is MDHEN and CDR2 is SYDVKM. Deletions cut 6 bases from V and 0 bases from J, with 4 bases between. As DNA, the CDR3 is TGTGCCAGCAGACACAGCACAGATACGCAGTATTTT. This gives the protein CASRHSTDTQYF. The complete variable domain, with remaining parts taken from reference TRBV28 and TRBJ2-3, reads DVKVTQSSRYLVKRTGEKVFLECVQDMDHENMFWYRQDPGLGLRLIYFSYDVKMKEKGDIPEGYSVSREKKERFSLILESASTNQTSMYLCASRHSTDTQYFGPGTRLTVL.